The 23 T cell receptor beta chains below were found in one sample sequenced in a study of T cells in women clearing cervical HPV infection. This table comes from immunoSEQ multiplex PCR, and its TCRdb copy is limited to in-frame clones, with some not included. The specimen's table records 20,000 to 25,000 clones. Specimen: blood buffy coat. These receptors were collected from a woman aged 18-69 years with a cervical HPV16 infection that either progressed to CIN3+ or cleared (not recorded which).

A remark on this clone: The CDR3 end lies 3 residues beyond the end of the read and is filled in from the germline J gene. V is TRBV2 and J is TRBJ2-5, with 11 bases lining up with TRBD2. The CDR3 is 14 residues long. CDR1 is SNHLY, CDR2 FYNNEI, per germline. Germline trimming cut 6 bases from V and 4 bases from J; bases unmatched to any gene: 4. The sequenced part of the CDR3 DNA is TGTGCCAGCAGATACGGACTAGCGGGAGAGACC. Translation: CASRYGLAGET. The whole CDR3 protein reads CASRYGLAGETQYF.

Note on this clone: The read comes to an end 3 residues before the CDR3 does, leaving the germline J gene to fill in the end. V is TRBV7-8 and J is TRBJ2-1; TRBD1 is a possible D gene (6 bases). V was cut by 4 bases and J by 4 bases, with 14 bases left in between. The CDR3 consists of 15 residues. Germline loops: CDR1 SGHVS, CDR2 FQNEAQ. This CDR3 reads CASSSQGRAYNEQFF. The part of the CDR3 DNA that was read is TGTGCCAGCAGCTCACAGGGACGGGCTTACAATGAG.

Comments on this clone: The read finishes 3 residues shy of the CDR3 end, and the germline J gene is used to complete it. The V gene is TRBV7-9, the J gene TRBJ1-2; perhaps TRBD1 as D (5 bases). Germline assignment: CDR1 SEHNR and CDR2 FQNEAQ (reference sequence). There are 13 residues in the CDR3. CDR3 sequence reads: CASSATQTDTYTF. The CDR3 bases that were read are TGTGCCAGCAGCGCCACCCAGACAGATACC.

Comments on this clone: The read falls 3 residues short of the CDR3 end, and the missing part is taken from the germline J gene. Distinct nucleotide sequences in the sample also encode this CDR3. This sequence joins TRBV18 and TRBJ2-4, with a possible D match to TRBD1 (6 bases). Germline assignment: CDR1 KGHSH and CDR2 LQKENI. Trimming removed 0 bases at V and 7 bases at J, with 13 bases between. CDR3 length: 15 amino acids. The covered CDR3 bases are TGTGCCAGCTCACCACCGGGCGGCAGGGGTAACATT. Protein product: CASSPPGGRGNI. The CDR3 reads in full as CASSPPGGRGNIQYF.

With regard to this clone: One end of the junction varies from germline; a read error may be responsible. The read gets to within 3 residues of the CDR3 end, and the germline J gene fills in the rest. V usage is TRBV19 and J usage is TRBJ2-6; 7 nucleotides match TRBD1. Looked up from germline, CDR1 is LNHDA and CDR2 is SQIVND (reference sequence). The CDR3 extends over 15 amino acids. The part of the CDR3 DNA that was read is TGTGTCAGTAGCCCGAGGGGGCCTGGGGCCAACGTC. Translated: CVSSPRGPGANV. The whole CDR3 protein is CVSSPRGPGANVLTF.

With regard to this clone: The read comes to an end 3 residues before the CDR3 does, leaving the germline J gene to fill in the end. The gene calls are TRBV28 and TRBJ2-7; 9 nucleotides match TRBD1. Trimming removed 4 bases from V and 2 bases from J; junction bases left unmatched: 3. CDR3 length: 14 amino acids. Germline assignment: CDR1 MDHEN and CDR2 SYDVKM. CDR3 region: CASSSRDRAYEQYF. Partial CDR3 DNA: TGTGCCAGCAGTTCCCGGGACAGGGCCTACGAG. Using reference TRBV28 and TRBJ2-7 for the parts outside the CDR3, the full variable domain is DVKVTQSSRYLVKRTGEKVFLECVQDMDHENMFWYRQDPGLGLRLIYFSYDVKMKEKGDIPEGYSVSREKKERFSLILESASTNQTSMYLCASSSRDRAYEQYFGPGTRLTVT.

CDR3 protein: CAWSMGGFYEQYF. CDR3 DNA (partial): TGTGCCTGGAGTATGGGCGGGTTCTACGAG. This rearrangement joins TRBV30 to TRBJ2-7; D possibly corresponds to TRBD2 (5 bases). The CDR3 goes on 3 residues after the read ends, and that part is filled in from the germline J gene. This CDR3 region has 13 residues. Trimming removed 2 bases from V and 3 bases from J, with 11 bases in between. Germline CDR1 is GTSNPN and CDR2 is SVGIG (reference sequence). Supplemented by reference TRBV30 and TRBJ2-7, the full variable domain reads SQTIHQWPATLVQPVGSPLSLECTVEGTSNPNLYWYRQAAGRGLQLLFYSVGIGQISSEVPQNLSASRPQDRQFILSSKKLLLSDSGFYLCAWSMGGFYEQYFGPGTRLTVT.

As to this clone: From the germline J gene comes the end of the CDR3, since the read stops 3 residues before it. V and J are TRBV7-9 and TRBJ1-1, with no clear D. Trimming stripped 7 bases from V and 2 bases from J, with 14 bases between. From germline, CDR1 is SEHNR and CDR2 FQNEAQ (reference sequence). The length of the CDR3 is 14 residues. The DNA read from the CDR3 is TGTGCCAGCACCCCCACAGATGGCAACACTGAA. As protein: CASTPTDGNTE. The whole CDR3 region reads CASTPTDGNTEAFF.

With regard to this clone: The read is 3 residues too short to cover the CDR3 end, so that end is filled in from the germline J gene. The rearrangement uses TRBV10-3 and TRBJ2-5; no clear D. This CDR3 contains 13 residues. Trimming took off 0 bases at V and 5 bases at J, with 7 bases between the two ends. Germline CDR1 is ENHRY and CDR2 is SYGVKD. Partial CDR3 DNA: TGTGCCATCAGTGAGTCCAGGCGCGAGACC. As protein: CAISESRRET. The whole CDR3 sequence is CAISESRRETQYF.

Note on this clone: The CDR3 goes on 3 residues after the read ends, and that part is filled in from the germline J gene. J is TRBJ2-7 and V is TRBV20-1; 7 bases are shared with TRBD1. This CDR3 is 13 amino acids long. J lost 2 bases, V lost 6 bases, and 7 bases had no gene match. Germline V CDR1 and CDR2: DFQATT, SNEGSKA (reference sequence). The CDR3 sequence is CSAHPGQTYEQYF. The DNA read from the CDR3 is TGCAGTGCCCACCCGGGACAGACCTACGAG.

On this clone: The CDR3 end lies 3 residues beyond the end of the read and is filled in from the germline J gene. V and J are TRBV7-9 and TRBJ2-7; 11 nucleotides line up with TRBD1. J lost 4 bases, V lost 0 bases, and 2 bases had no gene match. Per the germline V gene, CDR1 is SEHNR and CDR2 is FQNEAQ (reference sequence). CDR3 length: 15 amino acids. Partial CDR3 DNA: TGTGCCAGCAGCTTAGCCGGGACAGGGGGATACGAG. Its translation is CASSLAGTGGYE. The entire CDR3 sequence reads CASSLAGTGGYEQYF.

To note about this clone: The missing CDR3 end, 3 residues past where the read stops, is filled in from the germline J gene. The chain combines TRBV12-3 or TRBV12-4 with TRBJ2-1, with unresolved D. This CDR3 region has 14 residues. Deletions cut 5 bases from V and 5 bases from J, with 13 bases between. The CDR3 sequence: CASSPIRKHNEQFF. The sequenced part of the CDR3 DNA is TGTGCCAGCAGTCCAATTAGAAAGCACAATGAG.

Worth noting for this clone: The read stops 3 residues short of the end of the CDR3; the missing end is completed from the germline J gene. The chain is built from TRBV19 and TRBJ1-2; tentative D call: TRBD1 (6 bases). The V gene's germline CDR1 is LNHDA and CDR2 SQIVND (reference sequence). This CDR3 comprises 13 residues. The CDR3 DNA, read in part, is TGTGCCAGTAGTACCCAGGGGCGGCGAGGC. Encoded protein: CASSTQGRRG. The entire CDR3 sequence reads CASSTQGRRGYTF. The full variable domain, rest sourced from reference TRBV19 and TRBJ1-2, is DGGITQSPKYLFRKEGQNVTLSCEQNLNHDAMYWYRQDPGQGLRLIYYSQIVNDFQKGDIAEGYSVSREKKESFPLTVTSAQKNPTAFYLCASSTQGRRGYTFGSGTRLTVV.

To note about this clone: The read is 3 residues too short to cover the CDR3 end, so that end is filled in from the germline J gene. The rearrangement links TRBV6-1 to TRBJ2-7; perhaps TRBD2 as D (7 bases). The V gene lost 4 bases and the J gene lost 3 bases, with 16 bases spanning the gap. CDR1 and CDR2 from the germline V gene are MNHNS and SASEGT. This CDR3 is 15 amino acids long. The DNA read from the CDR3 is TGTGCCAGCAGTGGGGGGGGCCGGCATCTCTACGAG. Translated, it gives CASSGGGRHLYE. The CDR3 reads in full as CASSGGGRHLYEQYF.

The part of the CDR3 DNA that was read is TGCAGTGCTCCCCCGGGACAGTTAAACTATGGC. Protein sequence: CSAPPGQLNYG. The complete CDR3 protein is CSAPPGQLNYGYTF. This rearrangement joins TRBV20-1 to TRBJ1-2, with TRBD1 matching over 7 bases. The read is 3 residues too short to cover the CDR3 end, so that end is filled in from the germline J gene. This CDR3 is built from 14 residues. CDR1 is DFQATT, CDR2 SNEGSKA, per germline (reference sequence). J was trimmed by 2 bases and V by 5 bases; bases with no gene match: 8.

A remark on this clone: Sequencing ends 3 residues short of the CDR3 end; the germline J gene provides the rest. The chain joins TRBV20-1 to TRBJ1-5; 8 positions match TRBD1. The junction had 9 bases not matched to a gene; V was cut back by 1 base and J by 4 bases. The CDR3 covers 16 residues. Germline assignment: CDR1 DFQATT and CDR2 SNEGSKA (reference sequence). Partial CDR3 DNA: TGCAGTGCTAGAGCCCCAAGGGACAGGAAAAATCAGCCC. Its protein is CSARAPRDRKNQP. The full CDR3 protein is CSARAPRDRKNQPQHF.

About this clone: The read ends 3 residues before the CDR3 terminus; that terminus is restored from the germline J gene. At the DNA level, this CDR3 is encoded by other sequences in the same sample as well. The V gene is TRBV18, the J gene TRBJ2-1, with TRBD2 identical over 11 bases. The CDR3 is made up of 17 amino acids. After removal of 3 bases from V and 7 bases from J, the junction contained 11 bases not matched to a gene. Germline V gene data show CDR1 as KGHSH and CDR2 as LQKENI. The CDR3 spells CASSPTSGSGGNNEQFF. The sequenced CDR3 bases are TGTGCCAGCTCACCTACTAGCGGGAGCGGTGGGAATAATGAG. Full variable domain (remainder filled in from reference TRBV18 and TRBJ2-1): NAGVMQNPRHLVRRRGQEARLRCSPMKGHSHVYWYRQLPEEGLKFMVYLQKENIIDESGMPKERFSAEFPKEGPSILRIQQVVRGDSAAYFCASSPTSGSGGNNEQFFGPGTRLTVL.

Notes on this clone: The read ends 3 residues before the CDR3 terminus; that terminus is restored from the germline J gene. The V call is TRBV2, the J call TRBJ1-5; D not certain. Germline lookup yields CDR1 SNHLY and CDR2 FYNNEI. The CDR3 extends over 14 amino acids. The CDR3 DNA, read in part, is TGTGCCAGCAGTGGAGGGCAGACGACGAGCCCC. This translates into CASSGGQTTSP. The entire CDR3 protein is CASSGGQTTSPQHF.

A remark on this clone: The read terminates 3 residues ahead of where the CDR3 ends, so the germline J gene completes it. The V call is TRBV15, the J call TRBJ1-6; D call uncertain. This CDR3 contains 16 residues. V lost 0 bases to trimming and J lost 7 bases, with 13 bases between them. Germline V gene sequence: CDR1 LNHNV, CDR2 YYDKDF (reference sequence). The CDR3 reads CATSRDPNRVNSPLHF. The covered CDR3 bases are TGTGCCACCAGCAGAGACCCCAATCGGGTGAATTCACCC. Complete variable domain (other parts from reference TRBV15 and TRBJ1-6): DAMVIQNPRYQVTQFGKPVTLSCSQTLNHNVMYWYQQKSSQAPKLLFHYYDKDFNNEADTPDNFQSRRPNTSFCFLDIRSPGLGDTAMYLCATSRDPNRVNSPLHFGNGTRLTVT.

Turning to this clone: At one boundary the junction diverges from the germline segment, which might be a read error. Coverage ceases 3 residues before the CDR3 finishes, and the germline J gene fills in the end. The chain carries TRBV5-1 and TRBJ2-2; D remains ambiguous. There are 13 residues in the CDR3. The V gene's germline CDR1 is SGHRS and CDR2 YFSETQ. Partial CDR3 DNA: TGCGCCGGCAGACAAGGGAACACCGGGGAG. Its translation: CAGRQGNTGE. The CDR3 as a whole reads CAGRQGNTGELFF.

On this clone itself: This sample also contains other DNA sequences that code for the same CDR3. The part of the CDR3 DNA that was read is TGCGCCAGCAGCAATGGCCTAGCGGGAGTCCCCGTATCCTACGAG. Translated: CASSNGLAGVPVSYE. The CDR3 in full is CASSNGLAGVPVSYEQYF. The chain joins TRBV5-1 to TRBJ2-7, with 10 bases lining up with TRBD2. The read halts 3 residues ahead of the CDR3 end, with the missing end drawn from the germline J gene. J gave up 1 base and V 4 bases, and 14 bases lay outside the gene matches. The CDR3 runs 18 residues. Per germline, CDR1 SGHRS and CDR2 YFSETQ.

With respect to this clone: One junction end does not reproduce the germline sequence, and a read error may be involved. The sequence runs out 3 residues before the end of the CDR3; the remainder is reconstructed from the germline J gene. This sequence joins TRBV9 and TRBJ2-2; the match to TRBD2 covers 12 bases. Germline CDR1 reads SGDLS; CDR2 reads YYNGEE. This CDR3 spans 17 amino acids. The CDR3 bases that were read are TGTGCCGGCAGCGCGGGACTAGCGGGTTACTCTACCGGGGAG. Translated, it gives CAGSAGLAGYSTGE. The CDR3 in its entirety is CAGSAGLAGYSTGELFF.

This clone shows up as medium-sized by frequency. From the germline J gene comes the end of the CDR3, since the read stops 3 residues before it. This chain connects TRBV6-1 to TRBJ2-1; D remains ambiguous. The V gene's germline CDR1 is MNHNS and CDR2 SASEGT. The length of the CDR3 is 14 residues. The ends were cut back, 1 base at V and 5 bases at J, with 9 bases in the middle. The DNA read from the CDR3 is TGTGCCAGCAGTGAAGTTACGACTGACAATGAG. Amino acids: CASSEVTTDNE. The full-length CDR3 reads as CASSEVTTDNEQFF.